This T cell receptor (beta chain) was captured by sequencing in a study of T cell repertoires in cytomegalovirus infection. MiXCR was run by TCRdb on the reads, yielding one entry per CDR3 protein. Of 180,000 or so distinct CDR3 sequences detected, roughly 17% appear once; the ten largest clones hold about 23%. This clonotype was found many times. The germline V and J ends were trimmed by 1 base and 3 bases, with 10 bases remaining between them. The CDR3 runs to 15 residues. In germline, CDR1 is MNHNS, CDR2 SASEGT. V is TRBV6-1 and J is TRBJ2-1, with D possibly being TRBD1 (6 bases). Sequencing was performed on CD8+ T cells from PBMCs. This clonotype was sampled from a human donor in good health (CMV status not recorded). Some clones in this sample may be carry-over from other donors' samples. Here the CDR3 reads CASSEEGVNYNEQFF. The DNA of the CDR3 is TGTGCCAGCAGTGAAGAGGGGGTCAACTACAATGAGCAGTTCTTC.